These 10 T cell receptor beta chains were all obtained from the same sample, sequenced in a study of T cells in localized non-small cell lung cancer. Clones were sequenced by immunoSEQ multiplex PCR, and TCRdb holds only the in-frame ones, with some missing. Of around 96,000 clones in the sample, about nine tenths were seen once. Here the sequenced sample was PBMCs, taken before any cancer treatment. The receptors stem from a woman between 35 and 70 years old with stage II squamous cell lung carcinoma.

This chain links TRBV6-4 with TRBJ2-7; tentatively, D is TRBD2 (5 bases). Looked up from germline, CDR1 is MRHNA and CDR2 is SNTAGT. V lost 2 bases to trimming and J lost 1 base, with 12 bases between them. The CDR3 spans 15 residues. The CDR3 reads CASSDPGVTSYEQYF. CDR3 coding DNA: TGTGCCAGCAGTGACCCCGGGGTCACTTCCTACGAGCAGTACTTC.

This clone was recorded once. The chain is built from TRBV29-1 and TRBJ1-1; D not resolved. The V gene's germline CDR1 is SQVTM and CDR2 ANQGSEA. The length of the CDR3 is 13 residues. The CDR3 DNA reads as TGCACCTGGTCCAACACCATGAACACTGAAGCTTTCTTT. This translates into CTWSNTMNTEAFF.

A few counts support this clone. V is TRBV9 and J is TRBJ2-1, with 8 bases matching TRBD1. CDR1 is SGDLS and CDR2 is YYNGEE in the germline V gene. Germline trimming cut 3 bases from V and 10 bases from J; bases unmatched to any gene: 9. This CDR3 region has 14 residues. As DNA, the CDR3 is TGTGCCAGCAGCGGAGGACAGGGACCATGGGAGCAGTTCTTC. Translated: CASSGGQGPWEQFF.

Turning to this clone: The junction shows a germline mismatch at one end, possibly a read error. This sequence joins TRBV6-1 and TRBJ2-5; a weak D match, TRBD2 (6 bases). The CDR3 covers 13 residues. CDR1 is MNHNS, CDR2 SASEGT, per germline. As DNA, the CDR3 is TGTGCCAGTAGTGCGGGGAACCAAGAGACCCAGTACTTC. Protein product: CASSAGNQETQYF.

The rearrangement uses TRBV13 and TRBJ2-1; D is unresolved. The CDR3 consists of 17 residues. V shed 0 bases and J shed 15 bases, with 27 bases lying between them. Germline lookup yields CDR1 PRHDT and CDR2 FYEKMQ (reference sequence). Written as DNA, the CDR3 is TGTGCCAGCAGCTTAGGAGCCGGCAGTTTATCTCCCGAACAGCGGTTCTTC. This sequence encodes CASSLGAGSLSPEQRFF.

This clone was detected only once. The V call is TRBV27, the J call TRBJ1-1, with 7 bases aligning to TRBD1. Germline-derived CDR1 and CDR2 are MNHEY and SMNVEV (reference sequence). Trimming removed 3 bases from V and 3 bases from J; junction bases left unmatched: 4. This CDR3 comprises 14 residues. CDR3 in amino acids: CASSFLTGDTEAFF. CDR3 bases: TGTGCCAGCAGTTTTTTAACAGGGGACACTGAAGCTTTCTTT.

The chain has TRBV30 and TRBJ1-3; possible D gene TRBD1, 5 bases. Germline CDR1 GTSNPN, CDR2 SVGIG (reference sequence). The V end was cut by 5 bases, the J end by 0 bases, with 17 bases between. This CDR3 has 16 residues. The CDR3 nucleotides are TGTGCCTGGGGAAGGGACCGCTCCCCCTCTGGAAACACCATATATTTT. Its protein is CAWGRDRSPSGNTIYF.

The chain recombines TRBV7-2 with TRBJ2-1; D is possibly TRBD1 or TRBD2 (6 bases each). Germline values: CDR1 SGHTA, CDR2 FQGNSA. V gave up 0 bases and J gave up 5 bases, with 11 bases separating them. The CDR3 has 15 residues. The CDR3 sequence is CASSLAGGQDNEQFF. The CDR3 DNA follows: TGTGCCAGCAGCTTAGCGGGGGGACAAGACAATGAGCAGTTCTTC.

The chain uses TRBV7-9 and TRBJ1-2, with 8 bases matching TRBD1. Trimming took 3 bases from V and 2 from J; bases not matched to a gene: 5. Germline assignment: CDR1 SEHNR and CDR2 FQNEAQ (reference sequence). This CDR3 spans 15 amino acids. The CDR3 coding sequence is TGTGCCAGCAGCTTTCCGGACAGGGCAAACTATGGCTACACCTTC. Protein sequence: CASSFPDRANYGYTF.

The chain joins TRBV6-1 to TRBJ2-7; TRBD2 might be the D (6 bases). CDR3 size: 15 residues. Germline values: CDR1 MNHNS, CDR2 SASEGT. V lost 4 bases, J lost 7 bases, and 20 bases lay in between. The CDR3 protein is CASSASSGRTTEQYF. The CDR3 DNA reads as TGTGCCAGCAGTGCAAGCTCCGGGAGAACCACGGAGCAGTACTTC.